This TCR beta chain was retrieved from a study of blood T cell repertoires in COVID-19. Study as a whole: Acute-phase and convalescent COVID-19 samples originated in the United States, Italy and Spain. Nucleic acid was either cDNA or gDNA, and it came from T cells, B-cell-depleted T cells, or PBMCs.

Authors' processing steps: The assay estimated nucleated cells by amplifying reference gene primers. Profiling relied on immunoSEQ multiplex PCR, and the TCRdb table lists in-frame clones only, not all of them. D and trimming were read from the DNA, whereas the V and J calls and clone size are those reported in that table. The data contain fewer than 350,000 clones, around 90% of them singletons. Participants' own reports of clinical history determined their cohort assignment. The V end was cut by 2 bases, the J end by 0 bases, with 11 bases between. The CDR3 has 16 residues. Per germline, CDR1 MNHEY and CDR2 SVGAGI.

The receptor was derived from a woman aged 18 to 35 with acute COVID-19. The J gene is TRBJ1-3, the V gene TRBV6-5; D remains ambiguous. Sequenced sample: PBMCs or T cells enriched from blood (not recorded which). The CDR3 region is CASSYNPGNSGNTIYF. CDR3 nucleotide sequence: TGTGCCAGCAGTTACAATCCAGGAAACTCTGGAAACACCATATATTTT.